This T cell receptor (beta chain) was observed in a study of T cell responses to AZD1222 COVID-19 vaccine. Background on the study: Pooling covered second doses at about 4 or about 12 weeks. Study-level results: Receipt of two AZD1222 doses was followed by a rise in Spike-specific TCR breadth and depth.

Germline CDR1 and CDR2: LNHDA and SQIVND (reference sequence). V was shortened by 6 bases and J by 4 bases, with 17 bases between the two germline ends. This CDR3 has 15 residues. Repertoires were generated with immunoSEQ multiplex PCR, while TCRdb's copy carries only in-frame clones and drops some. Of 200,000 to 300,000 clones listed, 80% to 95% were seen once; the top ten hold roughly 0.5%. As to this clone: Its antigen remains unidentified.

The input for sequencing was peripheral blood, taken on day 0 of AZD1222 vaccination. The V and J genes are TRBV19 and TRBJ2-3; D is uncertain. The TCR sequence derives from an adult in good health. The CDR3 bases are TGTGCCAGTAGCCCCCCGGGCCCCCCAGCAGATACGCAGTATTTT. Residues: CASSPPGPPADTQYF.